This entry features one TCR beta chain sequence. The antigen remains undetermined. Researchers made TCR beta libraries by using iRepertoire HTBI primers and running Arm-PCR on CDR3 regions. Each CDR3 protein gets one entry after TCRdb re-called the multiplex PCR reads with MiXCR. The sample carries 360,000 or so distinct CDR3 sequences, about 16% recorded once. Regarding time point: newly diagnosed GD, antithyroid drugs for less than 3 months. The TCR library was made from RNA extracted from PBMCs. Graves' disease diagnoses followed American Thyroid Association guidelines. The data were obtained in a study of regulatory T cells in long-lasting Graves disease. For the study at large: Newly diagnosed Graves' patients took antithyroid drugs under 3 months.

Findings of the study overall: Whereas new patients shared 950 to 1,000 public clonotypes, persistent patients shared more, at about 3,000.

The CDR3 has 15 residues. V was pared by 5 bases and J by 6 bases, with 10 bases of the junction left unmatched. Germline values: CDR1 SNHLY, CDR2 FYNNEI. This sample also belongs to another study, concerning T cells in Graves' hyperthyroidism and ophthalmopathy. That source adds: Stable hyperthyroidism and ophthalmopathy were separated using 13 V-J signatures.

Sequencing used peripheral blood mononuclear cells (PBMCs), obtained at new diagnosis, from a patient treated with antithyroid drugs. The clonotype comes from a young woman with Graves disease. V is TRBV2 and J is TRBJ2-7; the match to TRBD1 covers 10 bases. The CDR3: CASSLSGTGVAEQYF. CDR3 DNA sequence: TGTGCCAGCAGTTTGTCCGGGACAGGGGTGGCCGAGCAGTACTTC. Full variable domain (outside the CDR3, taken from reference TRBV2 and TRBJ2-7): EPEVTQTPSHQVTQMGQEVILRCVPISNHLYFYWYRQILGQKVEFLVSFYNNEISEKSEIFDDQFSVERPDGSNFTLKIRSTKLEDSAMYFCASSLSGTGVAEQYFGPGTRLTVT.